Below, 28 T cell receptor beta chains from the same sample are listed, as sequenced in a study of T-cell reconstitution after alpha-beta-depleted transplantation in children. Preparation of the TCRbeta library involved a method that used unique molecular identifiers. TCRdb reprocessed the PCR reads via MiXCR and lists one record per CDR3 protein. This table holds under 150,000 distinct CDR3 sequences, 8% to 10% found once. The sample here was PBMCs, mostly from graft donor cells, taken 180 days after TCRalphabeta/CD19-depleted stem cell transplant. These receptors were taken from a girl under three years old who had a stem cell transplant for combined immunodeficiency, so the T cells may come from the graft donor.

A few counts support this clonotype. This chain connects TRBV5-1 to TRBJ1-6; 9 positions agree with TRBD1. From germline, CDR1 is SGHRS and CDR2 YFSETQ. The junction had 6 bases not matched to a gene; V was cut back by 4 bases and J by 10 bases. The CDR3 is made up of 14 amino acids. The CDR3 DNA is TGCGCCAGCAGCCCATGGGACAGGGCATCACCCCTCCACTTT. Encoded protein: CASSPWDRASPLHF.

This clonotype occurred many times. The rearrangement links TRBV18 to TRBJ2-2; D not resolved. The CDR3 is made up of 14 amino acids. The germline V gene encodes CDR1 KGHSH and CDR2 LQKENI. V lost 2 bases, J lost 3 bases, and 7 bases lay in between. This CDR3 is CASSPYSYTGELFF. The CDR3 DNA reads TGTGCCAGCTCACCATACAGTTACACCGGGGAGCTGTTTTTT.

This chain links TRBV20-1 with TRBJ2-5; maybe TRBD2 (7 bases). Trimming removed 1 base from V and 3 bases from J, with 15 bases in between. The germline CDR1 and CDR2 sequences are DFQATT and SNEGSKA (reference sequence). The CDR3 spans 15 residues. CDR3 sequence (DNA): TGCAGTGCTAGAGTCCCGGGGGGCCCGAAAGAGACCCAGTACTTC. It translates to CSARVPGGPKETQYF.

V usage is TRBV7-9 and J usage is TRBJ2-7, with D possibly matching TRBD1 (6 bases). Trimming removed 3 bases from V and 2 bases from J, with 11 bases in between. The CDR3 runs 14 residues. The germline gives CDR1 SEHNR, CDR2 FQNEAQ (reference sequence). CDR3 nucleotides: TGTGCCAGCAGCTTTGCAGGGGCCCCCTACGAGCAGTACTTC. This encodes CASSFAGAPYEQYF.

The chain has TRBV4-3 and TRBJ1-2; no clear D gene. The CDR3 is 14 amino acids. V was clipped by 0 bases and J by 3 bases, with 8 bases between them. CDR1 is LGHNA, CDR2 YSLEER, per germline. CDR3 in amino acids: CASSQDYGDYGYTF. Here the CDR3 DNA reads TGCGCCAGCAGCCAAGATTACGGCGACTATGGCTACACCTTC.

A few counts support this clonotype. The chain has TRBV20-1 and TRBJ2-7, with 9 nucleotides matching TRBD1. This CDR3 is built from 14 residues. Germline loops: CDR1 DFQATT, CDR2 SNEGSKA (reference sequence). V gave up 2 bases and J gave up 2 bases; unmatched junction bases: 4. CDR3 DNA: TGCAGTGCTAGACCGGGACAGGGACCCTACGAGCAGTACTTC. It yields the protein CSARPGQGPYEQYF.

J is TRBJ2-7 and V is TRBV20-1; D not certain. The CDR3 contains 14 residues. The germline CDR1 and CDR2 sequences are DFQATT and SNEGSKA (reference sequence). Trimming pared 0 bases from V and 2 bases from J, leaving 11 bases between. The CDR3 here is CSARDRGRTYEQYF. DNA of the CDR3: TGCAGTGCTAGAGATAGAGGCAGGACCTACGAGCAGTACTTC.

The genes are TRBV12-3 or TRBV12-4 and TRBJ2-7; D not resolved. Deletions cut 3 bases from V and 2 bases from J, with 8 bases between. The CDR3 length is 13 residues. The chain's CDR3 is CASSFVGTYEQYF. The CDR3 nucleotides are TGTGCCAGCAGTTTCGTAGGGACCTACGAGCAGTACTTC.

Here the CDR3 reads CASSRTRGTDTQYF. In nucleotides, the CDR3 is TGCGCCAGCAGCCGGACCCGAGGCACAGATACGCAGTATTTT. The V call is TRBV5-1, the J call TRBJ2-3, with D uncertain. This CDR3 spans 14 amino acids. Germline V gene lookup returns CDR1 SGHRS and CDR2 YFSETQ. V was trimmed by 4 bases and J by 1 base, leaving 10 bases between them.

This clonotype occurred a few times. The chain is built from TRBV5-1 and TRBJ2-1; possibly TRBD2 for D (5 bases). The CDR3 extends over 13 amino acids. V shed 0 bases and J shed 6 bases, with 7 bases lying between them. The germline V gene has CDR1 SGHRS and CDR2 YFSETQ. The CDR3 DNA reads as TGCGCCAGCAGCTTGGCTAGCATCAATGAGCAGTTCTTC. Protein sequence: CASSLASINEQFF. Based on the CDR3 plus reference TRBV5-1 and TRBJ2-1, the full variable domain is KAGVTQTPRYLIKTRGQQVTLSCSPISGHRSVSWYQQTPGQGLQFLFEYFSETQRNKGNFPGRFSGRQFSNSRSEMNVSTLELGDSALYLCASSLASINEQFFGPGTRLTVL.

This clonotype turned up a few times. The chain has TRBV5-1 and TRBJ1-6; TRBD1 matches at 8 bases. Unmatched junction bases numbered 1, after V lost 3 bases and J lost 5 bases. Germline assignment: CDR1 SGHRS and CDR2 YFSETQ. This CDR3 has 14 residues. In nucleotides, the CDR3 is TGCGCCAGCAGCTCGACAGGGGATAATTCACCCCTCCACTTT. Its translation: CASSSTGDNSPLHF.

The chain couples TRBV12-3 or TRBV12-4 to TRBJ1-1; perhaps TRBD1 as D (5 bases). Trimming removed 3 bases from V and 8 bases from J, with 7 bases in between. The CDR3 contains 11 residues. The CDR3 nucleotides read TGTGCCAGCAGTTTGGCAGGGGAAGCTTTCTTT. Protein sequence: CASSLAGEAFF.

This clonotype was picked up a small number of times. CDR3 in DNA: TGCAGTGCTAGAGGGGGGACTAGCGGGAGGCTGGGAGAGCAGTACTTC. This gives the protein CSARGGTSGRLGEQYF. V is TRBV20-1 and J is TRBJ2-7, with TRBD2 matching over 15 bases. This CDR3 is 16 amino acids long. Trimming took 1 base from V and 7 from J; bases not matched to a gene: 8. Germline V gives CDR1 DFQATT, CDR2 SNEGSKA (reference sequence).

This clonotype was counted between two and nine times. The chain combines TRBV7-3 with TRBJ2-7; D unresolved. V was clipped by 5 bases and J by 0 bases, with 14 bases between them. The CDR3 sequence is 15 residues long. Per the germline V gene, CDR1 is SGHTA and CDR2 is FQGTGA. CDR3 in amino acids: CASSPRSGLSYEQYF. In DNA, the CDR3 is TGTGCCAGCAGCCCCCGGTCAGGTCTCTCCTACGAGCAGTACTTC.

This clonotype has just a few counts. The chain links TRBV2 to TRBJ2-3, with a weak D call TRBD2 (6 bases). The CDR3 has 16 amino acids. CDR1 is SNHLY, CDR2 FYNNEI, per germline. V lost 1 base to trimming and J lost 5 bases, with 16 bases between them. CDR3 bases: TGTGCCAGCAGTGAAGGGGTGACAAGGAGGGGAGATACGCAGTATTTT. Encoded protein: CASSEGVTRRGDTQYF.

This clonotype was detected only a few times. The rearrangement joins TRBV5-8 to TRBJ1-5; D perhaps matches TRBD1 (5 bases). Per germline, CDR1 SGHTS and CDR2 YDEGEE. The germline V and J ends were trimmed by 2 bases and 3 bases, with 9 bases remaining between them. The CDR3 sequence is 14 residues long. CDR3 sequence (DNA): TGTGCCAGCAGCTTCGGCAGGGTCAATCAGCCCCAGCATTTT. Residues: CASSFGRVNQPQHF.

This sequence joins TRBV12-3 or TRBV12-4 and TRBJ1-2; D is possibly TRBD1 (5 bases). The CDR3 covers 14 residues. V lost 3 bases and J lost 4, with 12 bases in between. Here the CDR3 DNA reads TGTGCCAGCAGTTTGGGGGGACTGATCTATGGCTACACCTTC. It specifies CASSLGGLIYGYTF.

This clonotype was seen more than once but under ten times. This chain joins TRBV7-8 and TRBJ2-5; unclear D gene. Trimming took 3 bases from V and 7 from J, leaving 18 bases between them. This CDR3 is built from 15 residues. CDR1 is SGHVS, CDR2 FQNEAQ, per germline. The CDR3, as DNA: TGTGCCAGCAGCTTCCGTACGGTCCCAGGATGGACCCAGTACTTC. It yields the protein CASSFRTVPGWTQYF.

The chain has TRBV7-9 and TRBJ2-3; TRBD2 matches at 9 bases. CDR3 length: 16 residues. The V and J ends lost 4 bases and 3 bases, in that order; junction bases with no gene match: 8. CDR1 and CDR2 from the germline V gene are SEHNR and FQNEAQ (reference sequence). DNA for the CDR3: TGTGCCAGCAGCTCTATTGCGGGAGGGCTAACAGATACGCAGTATTTT. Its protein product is CASSSIAGGLTDTQYF.

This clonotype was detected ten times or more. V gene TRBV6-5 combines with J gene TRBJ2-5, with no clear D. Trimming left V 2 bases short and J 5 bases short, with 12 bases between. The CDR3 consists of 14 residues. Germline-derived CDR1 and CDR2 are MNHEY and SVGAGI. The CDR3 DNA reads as TGTGCCAGCAGTTACCGAACCCAGGTGGAGACCCAGTACTTC. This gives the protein CASSYRTQVETQYF.

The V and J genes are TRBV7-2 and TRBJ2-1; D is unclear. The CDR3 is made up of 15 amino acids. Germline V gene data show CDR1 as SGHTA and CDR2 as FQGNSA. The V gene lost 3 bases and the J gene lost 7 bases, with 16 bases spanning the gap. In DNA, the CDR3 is TGTGCCAGCAGCTTGTACGTCTCAAAGAGGAATGAGCAGTTCTTC. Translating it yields CASSLYVSKRNEQFF.

CDR3 in DNA: TGTGCCAGCAGTCAAGGGGACAACTCCTACGAGCAGTACTTC. This encodes CASSQGDNSYEQYF. The chain recombines TRBV27 with TRBJ2-7; TRBD1 is a possible D gene (6 bases). The V end was cut by 5 bases, the J end by 0 bases, with 11 bases between. CDR1 and CDR2 (germline): MNHEY, SMNVEV (reference sequence). CDR3 size: 14 residues.

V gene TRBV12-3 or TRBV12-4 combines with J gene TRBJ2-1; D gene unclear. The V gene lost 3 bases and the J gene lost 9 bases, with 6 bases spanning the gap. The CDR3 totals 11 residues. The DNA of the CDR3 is TGTGCCAGCAGTTTTGCGGCTGAGCAGTTCTTC. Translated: CASSFAAEQFF.

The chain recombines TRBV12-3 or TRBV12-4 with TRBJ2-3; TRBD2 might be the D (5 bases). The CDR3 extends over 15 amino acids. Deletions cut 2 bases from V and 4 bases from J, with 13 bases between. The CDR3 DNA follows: TGTGCCAGCAGTTTAACAAGCGGTCGGGCAGATACGCAGTATTTT. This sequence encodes CASSLTSGRADTQYF.

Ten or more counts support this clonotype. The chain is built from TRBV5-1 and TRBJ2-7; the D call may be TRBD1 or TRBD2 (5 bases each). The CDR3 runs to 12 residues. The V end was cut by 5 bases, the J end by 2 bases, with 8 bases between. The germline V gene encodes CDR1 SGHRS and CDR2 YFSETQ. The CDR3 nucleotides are TGCGCCAGCAGGGGGGAAACCTACGAGCAGTACTTC. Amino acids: CASRGETYEQYF.

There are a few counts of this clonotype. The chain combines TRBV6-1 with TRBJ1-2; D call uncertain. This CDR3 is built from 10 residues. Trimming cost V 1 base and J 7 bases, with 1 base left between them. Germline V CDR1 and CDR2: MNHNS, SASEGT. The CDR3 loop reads CASSEGGYTF. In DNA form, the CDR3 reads TGTGCCAGCAGTGAAGGTGGCTACACCTTC.

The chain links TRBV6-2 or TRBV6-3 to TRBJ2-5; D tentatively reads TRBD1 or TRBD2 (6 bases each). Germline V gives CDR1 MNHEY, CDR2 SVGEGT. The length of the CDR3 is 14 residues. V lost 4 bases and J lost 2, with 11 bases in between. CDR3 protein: CASSSRGLQETQYF. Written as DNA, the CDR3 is TGTGCCAGCAGTTCCCGGGGGCTTCAAGAGACCCAGTACTTC.

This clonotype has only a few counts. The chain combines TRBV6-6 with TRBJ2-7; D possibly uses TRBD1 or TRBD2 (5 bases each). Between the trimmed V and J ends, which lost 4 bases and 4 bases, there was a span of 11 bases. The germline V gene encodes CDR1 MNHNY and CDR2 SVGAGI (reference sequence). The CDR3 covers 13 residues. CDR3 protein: CASSFRAGYEQYF. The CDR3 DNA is TGTGCCAGCAGTTTCAGGGCGGGTTACGAGCAGTACTTC.